These 2 T cell receptor beta chains were sequenced from one sample in a study of blood T cells in healthy people across ages. Next came a second PCR, run for about 6 to 11 cycles, which used a sample-barcoded 5' primer along with a J-beta primer mix. Via MiXCR, TCRdb re-called the 5' RACE reads, giving one row per CDR3 protein. The table includes 650,000 or so distinct CDR3 sequences, 40% to 65% detected once. Material: blood. Receptor source: a woman aged 80 or older in good health.

This clonotype was seen many times. V gene TRBV7-2 combines with J gene TRBJ2-1, with 10 bases lining up with TRBD2. Trimming removed 5 bases from V and 0 bases from J; junction bases left unmatched: 4. Germline V gives CDR1 SGHTA, CDR2 FQGNSA. The CDR3 covers 16 residues. The CDR3: CASSLSGRSSYNEQFF. CDR3 DNA sequence: TGTGCCAGCAGCCTTAGCGGGAGGAGCTCCTACAATGAGCAGTTCTTC.

This chain connects TRBV27 to TRBJ1-6; D perhaps matches TRBD1 (5 bases). CDR3 length: 12 amino acids. Germline CDR1 and CDR2: MNHEY and SMNVEV (reference sequence). Trimming removed 2 bases at V and 12 bases at J, with 8 bases between. The CDR3 DNA is TGTGCCAGCAGTTTAATAGGGGAACCCCTCCACTTT. As protein: CASSLIGEPLHF.